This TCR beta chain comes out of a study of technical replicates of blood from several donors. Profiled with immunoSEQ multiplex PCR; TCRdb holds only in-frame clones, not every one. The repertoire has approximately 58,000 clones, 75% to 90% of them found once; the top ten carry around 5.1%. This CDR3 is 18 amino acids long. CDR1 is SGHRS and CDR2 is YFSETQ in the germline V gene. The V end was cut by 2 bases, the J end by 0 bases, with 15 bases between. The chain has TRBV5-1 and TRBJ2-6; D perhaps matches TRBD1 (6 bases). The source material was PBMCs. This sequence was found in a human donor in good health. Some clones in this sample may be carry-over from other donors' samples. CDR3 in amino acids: CASSLQGAANSGANVLTF. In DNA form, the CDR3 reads TGCGCCAGCAGCTTACAGGGAGCGGCCAACTCTGGGGCCAACGTCCTGACTTTC. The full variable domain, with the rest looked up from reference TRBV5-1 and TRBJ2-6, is KAGVTQTPRYLIKTRGQQVTLSCSPISGHRSVSWYQQTPGQGLQFLFEYFSETQRNKGNFPGRFSGRQFSNSRSEMNVSTLELGDSALYLCASSLQGAANSGANVLTFGAGSRLTVL.